The rows below give T cell receptor beta chains drawn from one sample of a study of T cell repertoires in cytomegalovirus infection. One entry per CDR3 protein results from TCRdb running MiXCR on the reads. This sample has 300,000 to 400,000 distinct CDR3 sequences, with roughly 20% found just once. The sequencing input was PBMCs. These receptors all come from a human donor in good health (CMV status not recorded). Some clones in this sample may be carry-over from other donors' samples. CDR3s include the opening cysteine and the closing phenylalanine or tryptophan. Each record gives: J gene, V gene, CDR3 protein.

>TRBJ2-7|TRBV6-1
CASSEGSGRRQYF
>TRBJ2-7|TRBV6-6
CASSLGGTGPNEQYF
>TRBJ1-5|TRBV7-8
CASSLAWTGVDQPQHF
>TRBJ2-5|TRBV11-2
CASSSNTGFQETQYF
>TRBJ1-2|TRBV19
CASNEQGAGGYTF
>TRBJ1-6|TRBV6-8
CASSRGQPNLALHF
>TRBJ2-5|TRBV5-5
CASIKFWRSEETQYF
>TRBJ1-4|TRBV11-2
CASSSVTGTNEKLFF
>TRBJ2-7|TRBV6-2/TRBV6-3
CASTTGLPLWEQYF
>TRBJ2-7|TRBV6-2/TRBV6-3
CASSYWIQGGGTRFIGYEQYF
>TRBJ2-1|TRBV12-3/TRBV12-4
CASSLLGLSYNEQFF
>TRBJ2-5|TRBV7-2
CASNLGSGQGTETQYF